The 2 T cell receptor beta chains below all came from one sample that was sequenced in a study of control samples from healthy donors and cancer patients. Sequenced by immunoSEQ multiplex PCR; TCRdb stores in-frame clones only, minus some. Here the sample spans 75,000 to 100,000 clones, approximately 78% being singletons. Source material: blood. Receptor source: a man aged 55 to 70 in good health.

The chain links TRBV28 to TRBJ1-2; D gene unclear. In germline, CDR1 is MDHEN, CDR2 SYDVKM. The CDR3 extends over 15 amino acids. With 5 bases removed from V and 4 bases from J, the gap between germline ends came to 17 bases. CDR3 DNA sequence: TGTGCCAGCAGTCCCCCAGAACCTAGCGGCTATGGCTACACCTTC. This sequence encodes CASSPPEPSGYGYTF.

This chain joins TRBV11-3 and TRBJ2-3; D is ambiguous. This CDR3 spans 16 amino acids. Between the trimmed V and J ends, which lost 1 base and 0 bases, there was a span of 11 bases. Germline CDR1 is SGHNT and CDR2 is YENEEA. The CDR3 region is CASSLGDGPSTDTQYF. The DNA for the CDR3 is TGTGCCAGCAGCTTAGGCGACGGTCCTAGCACAGATACGCAGTATTTT.